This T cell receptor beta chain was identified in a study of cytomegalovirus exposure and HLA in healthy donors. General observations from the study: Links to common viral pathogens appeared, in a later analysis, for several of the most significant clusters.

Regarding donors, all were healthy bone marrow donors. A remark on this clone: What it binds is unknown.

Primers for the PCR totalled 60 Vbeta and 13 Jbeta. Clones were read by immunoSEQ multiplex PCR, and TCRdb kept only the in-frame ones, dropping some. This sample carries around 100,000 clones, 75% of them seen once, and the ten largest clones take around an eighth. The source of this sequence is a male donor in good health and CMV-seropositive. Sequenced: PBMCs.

CDR3: CASSTGTGYANTEAFF. In DNA, the CDR3 is TGCGCCAGCAGCACCGGGACAGGGTATGCCAACACTGAAGCTTTCTTT. The gene calls are TRBV5-1 and TRBJ1-1; 9 nucleotides match TRBD1. Germline assignment: CDR1 SGHRS and CDR2 YFSETQ. V dropped 4 bases and J dropped 2; count of bases not matched to a gene: 9. CDR3 length: 16 residues.